The 8 T cell receptor beta chains given below trace back to one sample, sequenced in a study of CD8+ T cells in alopecia areata. Extracted RNA was reverse transcribed into cDNA, the sequencing template. This table comes from immunoSEQ multiplex PCR, and its TCRdb copy is limited to in-frame clones, with some not included. This table holds over 35,000 clones, roughly 90% found once. Specified treatment: oral pan-JAK inhibitor, 5-10 mg twice daily. The starting material was CD8+ T cells sorted from blood, obtained at week 24, from a patient treated with tofacitinib. These receptors all stem from a human donor with alopecia areata.

V usage is TRBV4-2 and J usage is TRBJ2-5; D possibly matches TRBD1 or TRBD2 (6 bases each). The J call may be wrong; the DNA end is better matched by TRBJ2-7. Germline CDR1 reads LGHNA; CDR2 reads YNFKEQ. The CDR3 is 15 amino acids. The CDR3 loop is CASSPWGAILGEQYF. CDR3 DNA: TGTGCCAGCAGCCCGTGGGGGGCCATCCTAGGCGAGCAGTACTTC.

This clone was counted a single time. V and J are TRBV30 and TRBJ2-2; D gene uncertain. The CDR3 extends over 12 amino acids. Germline assignment: CDR1 GTSNPN and CDR2 SVGIG (reference sequence). Trimming left V 0 bases short and J 8 bases short, with 7 bases between. CDR3 nucleotides: TGTGCCTGGAGTGTAGCGTTGGGGGAGCTGTTTTTT. This encodes CAWSVALGELFF.

V and J are TRBV13 and TRBJ2-3; possible D gene TRBD2, 5 bases. Germline CDR1 PRHDT, CDR2 FYEKMQ (reference sequence). The V end was cut by 5 bases, the J end by 1 base, with 13 bases between. The CDR3 is 15 amino acids. Here the CDR3 reads CASSESARGTDTQYF. Written as DNA, the CDR3 is TGTGCCAGCAGCGAATCGGCGCGGGGCACAGATACGCAGTATTTT. The full variable domain, completed using reference TRBV13 and TRBJ2-3, is AAGVIQSPRHLIKEKRETATLKCYPIPRHDTVYWYQQGPGQDPQFLISFYEKMQSDKGSIPDRFSAQQFSDYHSELNMSSLELGDSALYFCASSESARGTDTQYFGPGTRLTVL.

V is TRBV6-5 and J is TRBJ1-1; D is undetermined. Trimming stripped 2 bases from V and 4 bases from J, with 14 bases between. The germline V gene has CDR1 MNHEY and CDR2 SVGAGI. The CDR3 covers 15 residues. The CDR3 DNA sequence: TGTGCCAGCAGTTACCCCGGGGAAGGGCGCACTGAAGCTTTCTTT. This encodes CASSYPGEGRTEAFF.

V usage is TRBV7-9 and J usage is TRBJ1-2; D may be TRBD1 (6 bases). This CDR3 is built from 14 residues. The germline CDR1 and CDR2 sequences are SEHNR and FQNEAQ (reference sequence). The V gene lost 3 bases and the J gene lost 1 base, with 9 bases spanning the gap. The CDR3 loop is CASSLDSVNYGYTF. CDR3 sequence (DNA): TGTGCCAGCAGCTTGGACAGCGTTAACTATGGCTACACCTTC. Filled out from reference TRBV7-9 and TRBJ1-2, the complete variable domain reads DTGVSQNPRHKITKRGQNVTFRCDPISEHNRLYWYRQTLGQGPEFLTYFQNEAQLEKSRLLSDRFSAERPKGSFSTLEIQRTEQGDSAMYLCASSLDSVNYGYTFGSGTRLTVV.

The J gene is TRBJ2-7, the V gene TRBV7-9; 10 nucleotides align to TRBD2. CDR1 is SEHNR, CDR2 FQNEAQ, per germline (reference sequence). Trimming removed 5 bases from V and 4 bases from J; junction bases left unmatched: 11. CDR3 length: 16 amino acids. The CDR3 sequence: CASSAPTSGDSYEQYF. Here the CDR3 DNA reads TGTGCCAGCAGCGCCCCAACTAGCGGGGATTCTTACGAGCAGTACTTC.

CDR3 in DNA: TGTGCCAGCAGCGCGAAGGGCCAGGGTGGCAATCAGCCCCAGCATTTT. Its translation is CASSAKGQGGNQPQHF. The chain is built from TRBV9 and TRBJ1-5; D might be TRBD1 (5 bases). This CDR3 contains 16 residues. CDR1 SGDLS and CDR2 YYNGEE come from the germline V gene. Trimming pared 3 bases from V and 2 bases from J, leaving 15 bases between. Supplemented by reference TRBV9 and TRBJ1-5, the full variable domain reads DSGVTQTPKHLITATGQRVTLRCSPRSGDLSVYWYQQSLDQGLQFLIQYYNGEERAKGNILERFSAQQFPDLHSELNLSSLELGDSALYFCASSAKGQGGNQPQHFGDGTRLSIL.

The chain uses TRBV5-1 and TRBJ2-3; no definite D call. Trimming stripped 1 base from V and 5 bases from J, with 8 bases between. Germline CDR1 is SGHRS and CDR2 is YFSETQ. CDR3 size: 13 residues. The CDR3 protein is CASSLWVGDTQYF. The CDR3 nucleotides are TGCGCCAGCAGCTTGTGGGTTGGAGATACGCAGTATTTT.